The 10 T cell receptor beta chains below all came from one sample that was sequenced in a study of spatial heterogeneity in lung cancer. The time point was: sample taken at primary tumor resection. TCRdb reprocessed the 5' RACE reads via MiXCR and lists one record per CDR3 protein. The sample carries roughly 80,000 distinct CDR3 sequences, about 8.5% recorded once. Sequenced material: PBMCs, taken at surgery. These receptors originate from a male donor with early-stage non-small cell lung cancer.

The chain combines TRBV20-1 with TRBJ1-2; 7 bases line up with TRBD1. CDR3 length: 14 amino acids. With 0 bases clipped from V and 7 bases from J, the junction kept 8 bases outside the gene matches. Germline CDR1 and CDR2: DFQATT and SNEGSKA (reference sequence). Written as DNA, the CDR3 is TGCAGTGCTAGAGATGCGAACAGGGGCAGTGGCTACACCTTC. Amino acid sequence: CSARDANRGSGYTF.

CDR3 region: CASPQSRARGADTQYF. The CDR3 coding sequence is TGTGCCAGTCCTCAATCCCGGGCCCGGGGGGCAGATACGCAGTATTTT. This chain joins TRBV6-1 and TRBJ2-3; 7 bases line up with TRBD2. CDR1 is MNHNS and CDR2 is SASEGT in the germline V gene. The CDR3 has 16 residues. With 9 bases clipped from V and 4 bases from J, the junction kept 16 bases outside the gene matches.

This chain connects TRBV9 to TRBJ1-2, with unresolved D. In germline, CDR1 is SGDLS, CDR2 YYNGEE. Trimming left V 0 bases short and J 2 bases short, with 8 bases between. The CDR3 totals 14 residues. CDR3 sequence: CASSVVGTNYGYTF. Here the CDR3 DNA reads TGTGCCAGCAGCGTAGTAGGCACAAACTATGGCTACACCTTC.

This chain joins TRBV20-1 and TRBJ1-2; possible D gene TRBD1, 6 bases. The CDR3 contains 13 residues. V lost 4 bases and J 2 bases, leaving 11 bases between the germline ends. Germline-derived CDR1 and CDR2 are DFQATT and SNEGSKA (reference sequence). In DNA, the CDR3 is TGCAGTGCTAAAGAACAGGGAAACTATGGCTACACCTTC. Amino acid sequence: CSAKEQGNYGYTF.

The sample holds many counts of this clonotype. CDR3 nucleotides: TGCAGCGCCCGGACAGGGGCGACCGGGGAGCTGTTTTTT. Translated, it gives CSARTGATGELFF. This chain links TRBV29-1 with TRBJ2-2; 9 bases match TRBD1. This CDR3 contains 13 residues. With V trimmed by 7 bases and J by 5 bases, 5 bases remained unmatched. Per germline, CDR1 SQVTM and CDR2 ANQGSEA.

This clonotype was detected ten times or more. The chain employs TRBV11-2 and TRBJ2-3, with 12 positions matching TRBD2. J gave up 10 bases and V 5 bases, and 4 bases lay outside the gene matches. Per germline, CDR1 SGHAT and CDR2 FQNNGV. The CDR3 spans 13 residues. CDR3 loop: CASSRLAGVAQYF. In nucleotides, the CDR3 is TGTGCCAGCAGCCGACTAGCGGGAGTGGCGCAGTATTTT.

This clonotype was seen at least ten times. This rearrangement joins TRBV24-1 to TRBJ2-5; the match to TRBD1 covers 7 bases. CDR1 KGHDR and CDR2 SFDVKD come from the germline V gene. This CDR3 is built from 12 residues. V lost 12 bases and J lost 3; bases outside the gene matches: 6. The CDR3 bases are TGTGCCGCCGCCGGGACAGAAGAGACCCAGTACTTC. Its translation: CAAAGTEETQYF.

This clonotype was observed a handful of times. This chain connects TRBV20-1 to TRBJ1-1; D ambiguous. The V end lost 0 bases, the J end lost 5 bases, and 16 bases lay between the germline ends. Germline CDR1 is DFQATT and CDR2 is SNEGSKA (reference sequence). The CDR3 is 15 amino acids. Here the CDR3 reads CSARDNRTRKTEAFF. For the CDR3, the DNA is TGCAGTGCTAGAGATAACCGGACGAGGAAGACTGAAGCTTTCTTT.

The J gene is TRBJ2-7, the V gene TRBV27, with 7 bases aligning to TRBD2. The junction had 1 base not matched to a gene; V was cut back by 3 bases and J by 2 bases. Germline values: CDR1 MNHEY, CDR2 SMNVEV (reference sequence). CDR3 length: 13 amino acids. CDR3 sequence: CASSFGLAYEQYF. The CDR3, as DNA: TGTGCCAGCAGTTTCGGACTAGCCTACGAGCAGTACTTC.

The chain recombines TRBV4-3 with TRBJ1-1; D gene ambiguous. The germline V gene encodes CDR1 LGHNA and CDR2 YSLEER. Trimming shortened V by 1 base and J by 8 bases, and 11 bases separated the two germline ends. The CDR3 runs 13 residues. CDR3: CASSQVRGLEAFF. DNA of the CDR3: TGCGCCAGCAGCCAAGTTCGAGGGTTGGAAGCTTTCTTT.